Listed here are 30 T cell receptor beta chains from one sample, sequenced in a study of prognosis after radiotherapy for stage I lung cancer. By two-round multiplex PCR, the TCR beta CDR3 was amplified from genomic DNA. With primers specific to each TRBV and TRBJ gene, the first-round PCR was performed. TCRdb reprocessed the multiplex PCR reads with MiXCR, giving one entry per CDR3 protein. The table includes over 11,000 distinct CDR3 sequences, 25% to 30% detected once. This material consisted of PBMCs, taken before or after stereotactic body radiation therapy (not recorded which). These TCRs come from a donor older than 45 with non-small cell lung cancer.

This clonotype was counted a few times. This chain connects TRBV10-3 to TRBJ2-5, with unresolved D. The CDR3 is made up of 13 amino acids. The V and J ends lost 4 bases and 2 bases respectively, with 8 bases between them. Germline-derived CDR1 and CDR2 are ENHRY and SYGVKD. In DNA, the CDR3 is TGTGCCATCAGTGGTGGACCACAAGAGACCCAGTACTTC. Amino acids: CAISGGPQETQYF.

There are many counts of this clonotype. A read error likely explains this, since a far larger clone differs by one base. The chain combines TRBV6-2 or TRBV6-3 with TRBJ1-3, with D tentatively TRBD1 (6 bases). Germline lookup yields CDR1 MNHEY and CDR2 SVGEGT. The CDR3 is made up of 14 amino acids. Here the CDR3 DNA reads TGTGCCAGCACCGAGGGGGGGCTGGGAAACACCGTATATTTT. The encoded protein is CASTEGGLGNTVYF.

Many counts were recorded for this clonotype. J is TRBJ2-7 and V is TRBV29-1; 15 positions agree with TRBD2. V gave up 4 bases and J gave up 2 bases; unmatched junction bases: 6. This CDR3 comprises 16 residues. CDR1 is SQVTM, CDR2 ANQGSEA, per germline. CDR3 nucleotide sequence: TGCAGCGTTGCTGGGACTAGCGGGGGGTTCACCTACGAGCAGTACTTC. Protein: CSVAGTSGGFTYEQYF.

This clonotype appeared many times. For the CDR3, the DNA is TGTGCCAGCAGCTTTTCTCCGGAAGAGACCCAGTACTTC. This codes for CASSFSPEETQYF. This chain uses TRBV7-9 with TRBJ2-5; no reliable D call. Trimming stripped 3 bases from V and 3 bases from J, with 8 bases between. The CDR3 consists of 13 residues. The germline CDR1 and CDR2 sequences are SEHNR and FQNEAQ (reference sequence).

Concerning this clonotype itself: Possible read error: a much larger clone is one base away. This sequence joins TRBV29-1 and TRBJ1-1; possible D gene TRBD1, 5 bases. V was cut by 7 bases and J by 5 bases, with 17 bases left in between. CDR1 is SQVTM and CDR2 is ANQGSEA in the germline V gene. This CDR3 spans 13 amino acids. The CDR3 sequence is CSAQGPSCTEAFF. In DNA form, the CDR3 reads TGCAGCGCCCAGGGACCTAGTTGTACTGAAGCTTTCTTT.

At least ten counts were recorded for this clonotype. The rearrangement joins TRBV2 to TRBJ1-1, with D possibly matching TRBD1 (5 bases). V dropped 3 bases and J dropped 2 bases, with 10 bases sitting between them. This CDR3 region has 14 residues. Germline V CDR1 and CDR2: SNHLY, FYNNEI. The CDR3: CASSEGGGNTEAFF. As DNA, the CDR3 is TGTGCCAGCAGTGAGGGGGGGGGAAACACTGAAGCTTTCTTT.

Concerning this clonotype: A read error is the likely source, as a far larger clone sits one nucleotide away. V is TRBV27 and J is TRBJ1-2, with D perhaps matching TRBD1 (5 bases). V shed 10 bases and J shed 5 bases, with 11 bases lying between them. The CDR3 extends over 11 amino acids. Germline CDR1 is MNHEY and CDR2 is SMNVEV (reference sequence). CDR3 residues: CANMKGYGYTF. In nucleotides, the CDR3 is TGTGCCAACATGAAGGGGTATGGCTACACCTTC.

This clonotype qualifies as medium-sized. DNA for the CDR3: TGTGCCAGCAGTCCAGGGGGCGGTGATCAGCCCCAGCATTTT. Encoded protein: CASSPGGGDQPQHF. The rearrangement uses TRBV27 and TRBJ1-5; 8 bases fit TRBD1. V was pared by 5 bases and J by 5 bases, with 5 bases of the junction left unmatched. CDR3 size: 14 residues. Germline loops: CDR1 MNHEY, CDR2 SMNVEV (reference sequence).

By share, this clonotype counts as medium-sized (0.01 to 0.1%). The gene calls are TRBV9 and TRBJ1-2; a possible D gene is TRBD1 (5 bases). The CDR3 loop spans 17 amino acids. Trimming shortened V by 3 bases and J by 5 bases, and 23 bases separated the two germline ends. The germline CDR1 and CDR2 sequences are SGDLS and YYNGEE. CDR3 coding DNA: TGTGCCAGCAGCGCAAATAGGGAGGGGCAGGAGGATTATGGCTACACCTTC. This codes for CASSANREGQEDYGYTF.

The V and J genes are TRBV6-2 or TRBV6-3 and TRBJ2-3; D perhaps matches TRBD2 (6 bases). The CDR3 extends over 14 amino acids. Per germline, CDR1 MNHEY and CDR2 SVGEGT. Trimming removed 5 bases from V and 6 bases from J, with 15 bases in between. The CDR3 DNA reads as TGTGCCAGCAGTGAAGCAGGGAGGTGGGATACGCAGTATTTT. Translating it yields CASSEAGRWDTQYF.

About this clonotype: A far bigger clonotype differs at one base, so this is likely a read error. The chain links TRBV6-8 to TRBJ1-3, with D maybe TRBD1 (5 bases). The CDR3 length is 15 residues. CDR1 and CDR2 (germline): MNHGY, SAAAGT. CDR3 coding DNA: TGTACCAGCACCGCGGTTGTGGGGGGAGGAAACACCATATATTTT. As protein: CTSTAVVGGGNTIYF.

This clonotype is medium-sized (0.01 to 0.1%) by share. The V and J genes are TRBV27 and TRBJ2-1; the match to TRBD2 covers 7 bases. Germline V gives CDR1 MNHEY, CDR2 SMNVEV (reference sequence). This CDR3 region has 15 residues. V lost 2 bases, J lost 4 bases, and 5 bases stayed unmatched. The CDR3 spells CASSLAASGYNEQFF. Written as DNA, the CDR3 is TGTGCCAGCAGTTTAGCGGCTAGCGGTTACAATGAGCAGTTCTTC.

The chain has TRBV2 and TRBJ1-2; D gene uncertain. The V and J ends lost 3 bases and 3 bases respectively, with 8 bases between them. The CDR3 totals 13 residues. The V gene's germline CDR1 is SNHLY and CDR2 FYNNEI. The CDR3 DNA sequence: TGTGCCAGCAGTGACGGTATTCACTATGGCTACACCTTC. Protein sequence: CASSDGIHYGYTF.

This clonotype qualifies as medium-sized (0.01 to 0.1%). The chain joins TRBV12-3 or TRBV12-4 to TRBJ2-1; no reliable D call. This CDR3 comprises 15 residues. With 3 bases removed from V and 5 bases from J, the gap between germline ends came to 14 bases. The CDR3 sequence is CASSFRVRPHNEQFF. CDR3 DNA: TGTGCCAGCAGTTTCCGGGTTCGCCCCCACAATGAGCAGTTCTTC.

By frequency in the sample, this clonotype is medium-sized. The chain joins TRBV6-1 to TRBJ2-1, with no clear D. Germline values: CDR1 MNHNS, CDR2 SASEGT. Trimming took 7 bases from V and 1 from J, leaving 8 bases between them. The CDR3 consists of 13 residues. The CDR3 protein is CASTDRSYNEQFF. CDR3 nucleotides: TGTGCCAGCACCGACCGTTCCTACAATGAGCAGTTCTTC.

This clonotype is labeled as medium-sized (0.01 to 0.1%). V is TRBV11-2 and J is TRBJ1-1; D is unclear. CDR1 and CDR2 (germline): SGHAT, FQNNGV. CDR3 length: 13 residues. Trimming removed 1 base at V and 5 bases at J, with 8 bases between. In DNA, the CDR3 is TGTGCCAGCAGCTTAGCGTACGGTACTGAAGCTTTCTTT. Protein sequence: CASSLAYGTEAFF.

By proportion, this clonotype is medium-sized. This chain connects TRBV12-3 or TRBV12-4 to TRBJ2-1, with D maybe TRBD2 (6 bases). The CDR3 consists of 14 residues. Trimming pared 6 bases from V and 4 bases from J, leaving 13 bases between. CDR3 sequence reads: CASRPGTVYNEQFF. In DNA, the CDR3 is TGTGCCAGCAGACCCGGGACTGTGTACAATGAGCAGTTCTTC.

The rearrangement joins TRBV28 to TRBJ1-2, with TRBD1 as a possible D gene (5 bases). With 8 bases removed from V and 4 bases from J, the gap between germline ends came to 11 bases. Germline V CDR1 and CDR2: MDHEN, SYDVKM. CDR3 length equals 12 residues. The CDR3 loop is CASPGTGYGYTF. CDR3 sequence (DNA): TGTGCCAGCCCCGGGACGGGCTATGGCTACACCTTC.

This clonotype is medium-sized (0.01 to 0.1%) by share. The chain uses TRBV30 and TRBJ2-2; no clear D gene. CDR1 and CDR2 from the germline V gene are GTSNPN and SVGIG (reference sequence). This CDR3 has 11 amino acids. Trimming stripped 4 bases from V and 8 bases from J, with 8 bases between. The CDR3, as DNA: TGTGCCTGGATGTCAGCTGGGGAGCTGTTTTTT. Translation: CAWMSAGELFF.

This clonotype was counted only a few times. Given a much more abundant clone one base away, this may be a read error. The chain combines TRBV28 with TRBJ1-1; 9 bases are a match to TRBD1. CDR1 is MDHEN, CDR2 SYDVKM, per germline. The CDR3 has 15 amino acids. The CDR3 loop is CASRSRQGENTGAFF. The CDR3, as DNA: TGTGCCAGCAGGTCCAGACAGGGGGAGAACACTGGAGCTTTCTTT.

Concerning this clonotype itself: An end of the junction differs from the germline gene, which may be a read error. The chain has TRBV4-1 and TRBJ2-2; a weak D match, TRBD2 (5 bases). The CDR3 spans 15 residues. Germline V gene sequence: CDR1 MGHRA, CDR2 YSYEKL. This CDR3 reads CTSSPHYTNTGELYF. CDR3 DNA: TGCACCAGCAGCCCCCACTACACGAACACCGGGGAGCTGTATTTT.

To note about this clonotype: It is likely a read error: a sequence one base away is far more abundant. This chain connects TRBV7-2 to TRBJ2-7, with D perhaps matching TRBD1 (5 bases). The CDR3 is 16 residues long. Trimming pared 6 bases from V and 7 bases from J, leaving 25 bases between. Germline assignment: CDR1 SGHTA and CDR2 FQGNSA. The CDR3 coding sequence is TGTGCCAGCAGTATGGCACAGGCCCTCTCGGTGGGAGAGCAGTACTTC. It specifies CASSMAQALSVGEQYF.

This clonotype is medium-sized (0.01 to 0.1%) by share. V usage is TRBV27 and J usage is TRBJ1-2; 8 nucleotides agree with TRBD1. Germline values: CDR1 MNHEY, CDR2 SMNVEV (reference sequence). The CDR3 length is 15 residues. With 5 bases clipped from V and 3 bases from J, the junction kept 8 bases outside the gene matches. CDR3 amino acids: CASSLSGGAYYGYTF. CDR3 bases: TGTGCCAGCAGTCTTTCAGGGGGCGCCTACTATGGCTACACCTTC.

A note on this clonotype: An end of the junction does not agree with germline; a read error may underlie this. The V and J genes are TRBV3-1 and TRBJ2-7, with TRBD2 identical over 8 bases. CDR1 and CDR2 (germline): LGHDT, YNNKEL (reference sequence). The CDR3 is 15 residues long. The CDR3 reads CACSQLGLGGYEQYF. CDR3 sequence (DNA): TGTGCCTGCAGCCAACTGGGACTAGGGGGCTACGAGCAGTACTTC.

This clonotype is medium-sized by share. The chain carries TRBV6-1 and TRBJ1-1; D unclear. Looked up from germline, CDR1 is MNHNS and CDR2 is SASEGT. With 2 bases removed from V and 11 bases from J, the gap between germline ends came to 9 bases. This CDR3 is built from 11 residues. The CDR3 spells CASSELSRAFF. The CDR3 DNA is TGTGCCAGCAGTGAACTCAGTCGCGCTTTCTTT.

This clonotype occurred many times. The rearrangement uses TRBV2 and TRBJ2-3, with D tentatively TRBD2 (6 bases). In germline, CDR1 is SNHLY, CDR2 FYNNEI. The CDR3 runs 14 residues. V lost 10 bases to trimming and J lost 0 bases, with 14 bases between them. CDR3 sequence reads: CAITEGSSTDTQYF. The CDR3 DNA reads as TGTGCCATCACGGAGGGTTCTAGCACAGATACGCAGTATTTT.

This clonotype has ten or more counts. The gene calls are TRBV24-1 and TRBJ1-4; 7 bases match TRBD1. V was pared by 8 bases and J by 5 bases, with 10 bases of the junction left unmatched. Germline values: CDR1 KGHDR, CDR2 SFDVKD. This CDR3 spans 15 amino acids. CDR3 sequence: CATNPDRDLNEKLFF. CDR3 nucleotides: TGTGCCACCAACCCCGACAGGGACTTGAATGAAAAACTGTTTTTT.

This clonotype was counted a single time. A much bigger clone sits one base away, suggesting this may be a read error. It is likely a read error, because the conserved phenylalanine at the end of the CDR3 is missing. J is TRBJ2-6 and V is TRBV6-2 or TRBV6-3; no definite D call. Germline-derived CDR1 and CDR2 are MNHEY and SVGEGT. There are 19 residues in the CDR3. The CDR3 bases are TGTGCCAGCAGGGAACTTGAGAGAGACGAAAGCTCTGGGGACAACGTCCTGACTCTC. This codes for CASRELERDESSGDNVLTL.

The V and J genes are TRBV11-2 and TRBJ2-7, with 7 bases matching TRBD2. With V trimmed by 5 bases and J by 7 bases, 23 bases remained unmatched. CDR1 is SGHAT, CDR2 FQNNGV, per germline. This CDR3 has 18 residues. CDR3 DNA sequence: TGTGCCAGCAGCCTAGTGGTGGGTGGGCCTAGCGGTTTGTTGGAGCAGTACTTC. Protein sequence: CASSLVVGGPSGLLEQYF.

This clonotype was observed many times. Here the CDR3 reads CASSHDRNYEQYF. Here the CDR3 DNA reads TGTGCCAGCAGCCACGACAGGAACTACGAGCAGTACTTC. V gene TRBV3-1 combines with J gene TRBJ2-7; weak D call: TRBD1 (6 bases). Per germline, CDR1 LGHDT and CDR2 YNNKEL (reference sequence). The CDR3 has 13 amino acids. Deletions cut 3 bases from V and 3 bases from J, with 9 bases between.